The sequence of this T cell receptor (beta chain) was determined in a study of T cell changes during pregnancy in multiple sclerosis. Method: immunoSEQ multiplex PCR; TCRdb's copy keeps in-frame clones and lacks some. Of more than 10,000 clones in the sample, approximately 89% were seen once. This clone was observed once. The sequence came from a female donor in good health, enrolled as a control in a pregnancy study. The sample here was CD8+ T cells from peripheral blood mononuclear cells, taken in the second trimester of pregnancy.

The CDR3, as DNA: TGTGCCAGCAGCTCCTGGGGACTCGAAAACACAGATACGCAGTATTTT. This codes for CASSSWGLENTDTQYF. The chain couples TRBV7-9 to TRBJ2-3; TRBD2 might be the D (6 bases). There are 16 residues in the CDR3. Trimming took off 4 bases at V and 2 bases at J, with 16 bases between the two ends. Germline CDR1 is SEHNR and CDR2 is FQNEAQ (reference sequence).